This passage covers 8 T cell receptor beta chains from one sample sequenced in a study of T cells in Graves' hyperthyroidism and ophthalmopathy. There were TCR beta CDR3 regions amplified from RNA transcripts. HTBI primers were employed in a first-round RT-PCR of the TCR CDR3. TCRdb reprocessed the multiplex PCR reads via MiXCR and lists one record per CDR3 protein. There are a few hundred thousand distinct CDR3 sequences in the sample; roughly 15% occur only once, and 25% to 35% lies in the top ten. The specimen was blood. The receptors stem from a woman aged 25 to 39 with Graves' ophthalmopathy.

This clonotype was observed many times. This chain links TRBV14 with TRBJ2-7, with a possible D match to TRBD1 (6 bases). The CDR3 has 16 amino acids. Trimming took 1 base from V and 4 from J, leaving 17 bases between them. From germline, CDR1 is SGHDN and CDR2 FVKESK. For the CDR3, the DNA is TGTGCCAGCAGCCAAGGTCGGTCGACAGGCACTTACGAGCAGTACTTC. This gives the protein CASSQGRSTGTYEQYF.

The sample holds a few counts of this clonotype. The rearrangement uses TRBV6-1 and TRBJ2-5; 9 bases match TRBD1. V lost 7 bases to trimming and J lost 5 bases; unmatched junction nucleotides: 8. CDR1 is MNHNS and CDR2 is SASEGT in the germline V gene. The CDR3 spans 14 residues. The chain's CDR3 is CASKRGQGRETQYF. CDR3 coding DNA: TGTGCCAGCAAGAGGGGACAGGGAAGGGAGACCCAGTACTTC.

This clonotype came up many times. The chain recombines TRBV28 with TRBJ2-3; D gene unclear. Germline V gene sequence: CDR1 MDHEN, CDR2 SYDVKM. The CDR3 extends over 18 amino acids. Trimming took 1 base from V and 0 from J, leaving 17 bases between them. In DNA, the CDR3 is TGTGCCAGCAGTTTATTTACCGTGACTTCAGGCAGCACAGATACGCAGTATTTT. Its translation: CASSLFTVTSGSTDTQYF.

This clonotype occurred many times. J is TRBJ2-1 and V is TRBV28; D is undetermined. Trimming cost V 3 bases and J 2 bases, with 2 bases left between them. The CDR3 is 12 residues long. Germline CDR1 and CDR2: MDHEN and SYDVKM. The CDR3 reads CASSFAYNEQFF. For the CDR3, the DNA is TGTGCCAGCAGTTTTGCCTACAATGAGCAGTTCTTC.

Ten or more counts support this clonotype. CDR3 region: CASSPVPQGVYEQYF. CDR3 coding DNA: TGTGCCAGCAGCCCCGTCCCGCAGGGAGTCTACGAGCAGTACTTC. The genes are TRBV28 and TRBJ2-7; D might be TRBD1 or TRBD2, each matching 5 bases. Looked up from germline, CDR1 is MDHEN and CDR2 is SYDVKM. This CDR3 has 15 amino acids. The V and J ends lost 6 bases and 3 bases respectively, with 18 bases between them.

This clonotype was found a few times. This chain connects TRBV3-1 to TRBJ2-3; no firm D call. Germline CDR1 reads LGHDT; CDR2 reads YNNKEL (reference sequence). This CDR3 has 13 amino acids. The V and J ends lost 0 bases and 6 bases respectively, with 7 bases between them. CDR3 coding DNA: TGTGCCAGCAGCCAAGATCCCCGGGATACGCAGTATTTT. As protein: CASSQDPRDTQYF.

The chain links TRBV27 to TRBJ1-3; D is unclear. Germline loops: CDR1 MNHEY, CDR2 SMNVEV (reference sequence). This CDR3 region has 15 residues. V dropped 5 bases and J dropped 1 base, with 12 bases sitting between them. CDR3 in amino acids: CASSPSLGSGNTIYF. The CDR3 DNA reads TGTGCCAGCAGTCCAAGCTTGGGGTCTGGAAACACCATATATTTT.

This clonotype was counted a few times. The V call is TRBV12-3 or TRBV12-4, the J call TRBJ2-2; 8 nucleotides agree with TRBD1. This CDR3 spans 15 amino acids. Trimming cost V 5 bases and J 6 bases; bases outside gene matches: 8. The CDR3 spells CASSPGQGRSGELFF. CDR3 bases: TGTGCCAGCAGTCCCGGACAGGGAAGGTCCGGGGAGCTGTTTTTT.